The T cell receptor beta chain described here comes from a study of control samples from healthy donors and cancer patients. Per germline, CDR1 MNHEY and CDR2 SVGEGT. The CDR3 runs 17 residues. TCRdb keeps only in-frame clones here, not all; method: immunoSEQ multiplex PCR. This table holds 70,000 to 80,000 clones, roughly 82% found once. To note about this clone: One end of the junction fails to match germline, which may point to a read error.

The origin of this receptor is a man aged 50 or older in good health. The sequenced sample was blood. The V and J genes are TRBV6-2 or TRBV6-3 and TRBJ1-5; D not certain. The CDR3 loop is CVSSYSTGKAGNQPQHF. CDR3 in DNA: TGTGTCAGCAGCTACTCAACCGGGAAGGCGGGCAATCAGCCCCAGCATTTT.